The TCR beta chain under discussion was sequenced for a study of blood T cell repertoires in COVID-19. About the study: The United States, Italy and Spain supplied acute and convalescent COVID-19 samples. Sample material is recorded as cDNA or gDNA derived from T cells, B-cell-depleted T cells, or PBMCs.

Germline CDR1 is GTSNPN and CDR2 is SVGIG (reference sequence). V was pared by 8 bases and J by 3 bases, with 14 bases between. The CDR3 totals 12 residues. In the authors' workflow: Counts of nucleated cells, estimated from reference gene primer amplification, were obtained. Sequenced by immunoSEQ multiplex PCR; TCRdb stores in-frame clones only, minus some. V and J calls and clone size are those listed in that table; D and trimming were worked out from the DNA. Of fewer than 85,000 clones in the sample, less than 75% were seen once. The TCR originated in a man in his fifties or sixties with acute or convalescent COVID-19. The rearrangement links TRBV30 to TRBJ2-7, with D perhaps matching TRBD1 (5 bases). The sequenced sample was peripheral blood. The chain's CDR3 is CAGQRLLYEQYF. In nucleotides, the CDR3 is TGTGCCGGACAACGACTGCTCTACGAGCAGTACTTC. The complete variable domain, with remaining parts taken from reference TRBV30 and TRBJ2-7, reads SQTIHQWPATLVQPVGSPLSLECTVEGTSNPNLYWYRQAAGRGLQLLFYSVGIGQISSEVPQNLSASRPQDRQFILSSKKLLLSDSGFYLCAGQRLLYEQYFGPGTRLTVT.